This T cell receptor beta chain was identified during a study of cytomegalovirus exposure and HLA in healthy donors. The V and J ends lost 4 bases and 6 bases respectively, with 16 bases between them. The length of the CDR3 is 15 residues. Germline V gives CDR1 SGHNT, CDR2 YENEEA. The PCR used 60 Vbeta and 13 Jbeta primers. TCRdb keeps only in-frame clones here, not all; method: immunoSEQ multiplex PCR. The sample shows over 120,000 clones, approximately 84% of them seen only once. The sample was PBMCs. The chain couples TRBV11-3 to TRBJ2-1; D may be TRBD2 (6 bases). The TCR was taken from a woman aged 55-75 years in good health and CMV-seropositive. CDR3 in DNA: TGTGCCAGCAGCTCTTCCGGGAGCCCCATCAATGAGCAGTTCTTC. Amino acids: CASSSSGSPINEQFF. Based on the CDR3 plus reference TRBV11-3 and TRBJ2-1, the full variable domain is EAGVVQSPRYKIIEKKQPVAFWCNPISGHNTLYWYLQNLGQGPELLIRYENEEAVDDSQLPKDRFSAERLKGVDSTLKIQPAELGDSAVYLCASSSSGSPINEQFFGPGTRLTVL.